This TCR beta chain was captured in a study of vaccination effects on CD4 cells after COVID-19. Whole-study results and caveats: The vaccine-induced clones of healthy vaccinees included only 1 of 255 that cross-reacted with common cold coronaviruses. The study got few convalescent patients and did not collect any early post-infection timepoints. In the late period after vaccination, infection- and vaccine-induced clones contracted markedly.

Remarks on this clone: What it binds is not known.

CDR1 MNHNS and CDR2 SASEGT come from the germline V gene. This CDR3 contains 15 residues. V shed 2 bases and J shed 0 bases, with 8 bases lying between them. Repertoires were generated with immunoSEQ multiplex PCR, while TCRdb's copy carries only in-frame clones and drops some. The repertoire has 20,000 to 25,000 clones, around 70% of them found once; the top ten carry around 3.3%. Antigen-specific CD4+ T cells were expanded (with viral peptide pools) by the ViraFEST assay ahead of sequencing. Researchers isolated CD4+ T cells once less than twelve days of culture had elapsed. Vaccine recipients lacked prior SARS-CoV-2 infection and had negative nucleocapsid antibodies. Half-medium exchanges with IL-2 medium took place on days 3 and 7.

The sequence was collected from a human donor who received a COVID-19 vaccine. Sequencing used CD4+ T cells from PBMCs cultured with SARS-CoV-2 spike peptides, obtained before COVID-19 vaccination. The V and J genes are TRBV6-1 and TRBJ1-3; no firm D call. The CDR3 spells CASSEIGFSGNTIYF. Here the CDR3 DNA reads TGTGCCAGCAGTGAAATAGGGTTCTCTGGAAACACCATATATTTT.